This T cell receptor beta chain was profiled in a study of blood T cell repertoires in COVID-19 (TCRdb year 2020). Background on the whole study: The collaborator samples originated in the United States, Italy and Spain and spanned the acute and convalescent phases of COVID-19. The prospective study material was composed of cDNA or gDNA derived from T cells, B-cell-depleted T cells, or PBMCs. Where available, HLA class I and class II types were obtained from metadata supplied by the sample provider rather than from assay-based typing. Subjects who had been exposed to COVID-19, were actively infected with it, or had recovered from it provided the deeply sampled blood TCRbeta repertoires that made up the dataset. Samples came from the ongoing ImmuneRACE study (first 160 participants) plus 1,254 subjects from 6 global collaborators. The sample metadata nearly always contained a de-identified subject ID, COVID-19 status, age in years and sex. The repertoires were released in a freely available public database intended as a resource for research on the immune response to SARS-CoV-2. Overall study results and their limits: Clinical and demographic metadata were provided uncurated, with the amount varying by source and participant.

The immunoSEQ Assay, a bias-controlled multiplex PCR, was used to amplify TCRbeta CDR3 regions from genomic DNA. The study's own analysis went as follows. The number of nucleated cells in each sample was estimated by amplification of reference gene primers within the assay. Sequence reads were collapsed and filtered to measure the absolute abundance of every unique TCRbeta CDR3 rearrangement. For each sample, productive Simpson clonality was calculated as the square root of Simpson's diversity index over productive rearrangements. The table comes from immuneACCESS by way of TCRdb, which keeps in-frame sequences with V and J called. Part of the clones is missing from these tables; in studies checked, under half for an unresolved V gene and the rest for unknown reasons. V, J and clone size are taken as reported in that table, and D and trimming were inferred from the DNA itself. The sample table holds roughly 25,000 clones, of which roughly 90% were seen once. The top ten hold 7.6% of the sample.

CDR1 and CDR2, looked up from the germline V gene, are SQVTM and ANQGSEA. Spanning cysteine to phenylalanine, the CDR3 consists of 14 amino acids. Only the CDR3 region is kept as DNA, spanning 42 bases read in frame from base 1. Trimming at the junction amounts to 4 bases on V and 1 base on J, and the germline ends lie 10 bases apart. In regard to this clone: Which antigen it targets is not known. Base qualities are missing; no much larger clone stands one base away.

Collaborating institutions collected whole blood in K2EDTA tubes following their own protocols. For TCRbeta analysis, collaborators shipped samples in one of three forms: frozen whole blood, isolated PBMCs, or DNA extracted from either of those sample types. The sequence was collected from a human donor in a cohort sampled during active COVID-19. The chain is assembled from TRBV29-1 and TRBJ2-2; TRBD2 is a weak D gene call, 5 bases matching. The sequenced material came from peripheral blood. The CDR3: CSVGQAGNTGELFF. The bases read TGCAGCGTTGGTCAGGCGGGGAACACCGGGGAGCTGTTTTTT.